Below are 28 T cell receptor beta chains sequenced from a single sample in a study of blood T cell repertoires in COVID-19. The assay was immunoSEQ multiplex PCR, and TCRdb's table has in-frame clones only and misses some. Among roughly 160,000 clones listed, less than 85% were seen once. Sequencing input: peripheral blood. Receptor source: a woman in her fifties or sixties with COVID-19, enrolled during active disease.

With respect to this clone: The junction does not match germline at one end; this may be a read error. The gene calls are TRBV7-7 and TRBJ2-1, with 9 bases lining up with TRBD2. CDR1 and CDR2 (germline): SSHAT, FNYEAQ (reference sequence). This CDR3 is built from 15 residues. This CDR3 is CASSLGRGGYNEQFF. The CDR3 DNA reads TGTGCTAGCAGCTTAGGGCGGGGGGGGTACAATGAGCAGTTCTTC.

To note about this clone: Other DNA variants within this sample encode the same CDR3. J is TRBJ2-1 and V is TRBV5-1; D perhaps matches TRBD1 (5 bases). Germline V gene sequence: CDR1 SGHRS, CDR2 YFSETQ. The V gene lost 4 bases and the J gene lost 4 bases, with 9 bases spanning the gap. The CDR3 spans 13 residues. The CDR3 region has the DNA TGCGCCAGCAGCCCAACAGGATACAATGAGCAGTTCTTC. Protein product: CASSPTGYNEQFF.

As concerns this clone: The CDR3 end shows no conserved phenylalanine or tryptophan, and so a read error is likely. The limits of the CDR3 on the DNA are not certain, so only TCRdb's listed CDR3 is given. The chain joins TRBV23-1 to TRBJ2-3; the D call TRBD2 from the table was never checked on the DNA. TRBV23-1 counts as an open reading frame of uncertain function. The CDR3 is made up of 9 amino acids, end residues included. CDR3: CASSQSVTV.

The chain combines TRBV9 with TRBJ2-1; D is perhaps TRBD2 (5 bases). The CDR3 consists of 16 residues. CDR1 SGDLS and CDR2 YYNGEE come from the germline V gene. The V and J ends lost 4 bases and 0 bases respectively, with 14 bases between them. This CDR3 is CASSTYHRGSYNEQFF. In nucleotides, the CDR3 is TGTGCCAGCAGCACCTATCACCGGGGCTCCTACAATGAGCAGTTCTTC.

The V gene is TRBV5-1, the J gene TRBJ2-2, with D perhaps matching TRBD2 (6 bases). Germline V CDR1 and CDR2: SGHRS, YFSETQ. The length of the CDR3 is 15 residues. Deletions cut 2 bases from V and 1 base from J, with 9 bases between. For the CDR3, the DNA is TGCGCCAGCAGCTTCGGAGGGGTGAACACCGGGGAGCTGTTTTTT. Its protein product is CASSFGGVNTGELFF.

The chain employs TRBV18 and TRBJ1-6, with D perhaps TRBD1 (5 bases). This CDR3 region has 15 residues. Germline values: CDR1 KGHSH, CDR2 LQKENI. V was cut by 1 base and J by 10 bases, with 14 bases left in between. The CDR3 sequence is CASSPLRGRDSPLHF. CDR3 sequence (DNA): TGTGCCAGCTCACCACTTAGGGGCCGCGACTCACCCCTCCACTTT. The complete variable domain, with remaining parts taken from reference TRBV18 and TRBJ1-6, reads NAGVMQNPRHLVRRRGQEARLRCSPMKGHSHVYWYRQLPEEGLKFMVYLQKENIIDESGMPKERFSAEFPKEGPSILRIQQVVRGDSAAYFCASSPLRGRDSPLHFGNGTRLTVT.

The chain uses TRBV25-1 and TRBJ2-5; 9 nucleotides match TRBD1. Trimming removed 4 bases from V and 5 bases from J; junction bases left unmatched: 8. This CDR3 spans 15 amino acids. Germline CDR1 and CDR2: MGHDK and SYGVNS. The CDR3 spells CASSAPGTGSETQYF. CDR3 DNA: TGTGCCAGCAGTGCCCCCGGGACAGGGTCGGAGACCCAGTACTTC.

This rearrangement joins TRBV11-1 to TRBJ1-2; 11 bases are shared with TRBD1. CDR1 is SGHAT and CDR2 is FQDESV in the germline V gene (reference sequence). V trimming: 5 bases; J trimming: 8 bases; junction bases outside the gene matches: 13. This CDR3 comprises 16 residues. The CDR3 DNA follows: TGTGCCAGCAGCCGCGCCCCACGGACAGGGGGCGACGGCTACACCTTC. Its translation is CASSRAPRTGGDGYTF.

A few counts support this clone. This rearrangement joins TRBV20-1 to TRBJ2-5; TRBD2 matches at 11 bases. Germline V lookup: CDR1 DFQATT, CDR2 SNEGSKA (reference sequence). The trim removed 3 bases at V and 2 bases at J, leaving 8 bases unmatched. CDR3 length: 16 residues. CDR3 in amino acids: CSASMASGGIQETQYF. In nucleotides, the CDR3 is TGCAGTGCTAGTATGGCTAGCGGGGGGATTCAAGAGACCCAGTACTTC.

The chain links TRBV6-5 to TRBJ2-5; TRBD2 might be the D (6 bases). Germline V CDR1 and CDR2: MNHEY, SVGAGI. The CDR3 contains 16 residues. V was trimmed by 3 bases and J by 5 bases, leaving 19 bases between them. The CDR3 DNA follows: TGTGCCAGCAGTTATTTCGGGGGACCCGAGTCGGAGACCCAGTACTTC. Translation gives CASSYFGGPESETQYF.

The chain carries TRBV5-6 and TRBJ1-5; 7 bases are shared with TRBD1. This CDR3 comprises 14 residues. Germline loops: CDR1 SGHDT, CDR2 YYEEEE. Losses at the gene ends were 1 base for V and 7 bases for J; bases not matched to a gene: 5. The CDR3 loop reads CASSLFTGEQPQHF. In DNA form, the CDR3 reads TGTGCCAGCAGCTTGTTTACAGGGGAGCAGCCCCAGCATTTT.

The chain recombines TRBV7-2 with TRBJ2-3; 8 bases map to TRBD1. The ends lost 4 bases at V and 1 base at J; junction bases unmatched: 4. The CDR3 contains 15 residues. Germline lookup yields CDR1 SGHTA and CDR2 FQGNSA. The CDR3 nucleotides read TGTGCCAGCAGCTCTTGGACAGGGCGCACAGATACGCAGTATTTT. It specifies CASSSWTGRTDTQYF.

This clone appeared once. The CDR3 loop is CASSLTRGVGNEQFF. DNA for the CDR3: TGTGCCAGCAGCTTGACTCGTGGCGTGGGCAATGAGCAGTTCTTC. This chain links TRBV7-3 with TRBJ2-1; D gene unclear. The CDR3 runs to 15 residues. Between the trimmed V and J ends, which lost 3 bases and 6 bases, there was a span of 15 bases. The germline gives CDR1 SGHTA, CDR2 FQGTGA.

The chain carries TRBV5-8 and TRBJ2-3; the D gene is possibly TRBD1 (6 bases). The CDR3 extends over 14 amino acids. With 0 bases removed from V and 2 bases from J, the gap between germline ends came to 7 bases. CDR1 is SGHTS, CDR2 YDEGEE, per germline. CDR3 amino acids: CASSLGQDTDTQYF. In DNA form, the CDR3 reads TGTGCCAGCAGCTTGGGACAGGACACAGATACGCAGTATTTT.

This clone was seen only once. J is TRBJ2-1 and V is TRBV7-9; 11 bases are shared with TRBD2. V was pared by 5 bases and J by 6 bases, with 9 bases of the junction left unmatched. CDR1 and CDR2 from the germline V gene are SEHNR and FQNEAQ (reference sequence). This CDR3 is 16 amino acids long. CDR3 nucleotides: TGTGCCAGCAGCGATCCCGGGACTAGCGGTTTCAATGAGCAGTTCTTC. This encodes CASSDPGTSGFNEQFF.

The chain links TRBV7-2 to TRBJ2-7; 8 positions agree with TRBD2. The junction had 6 bases not matched to a gene; V was cut back by 1 base and J by 7 bases. The CDR3 extends over 14 amino acids. CDR1 is SGHTA and CDR2 is FQGNSA in the germline V gene. CDR3 DNA sequence: TGTGCCAGCAGCTTAGTAGCGGGATCGGGAGAGCAGTACTTC. Its translation: CASSLVAGSGEQYF. The complete variable domain, with remaining parts taken from reference TRBV7-2 and TRBJ2-7, reads GAGVSQSPSNKVTEKGKDVELRCDPISGHTALYWYRQSLGQGLEFLIYFQGNSAPDKSGLPSDRFSAERTGGSVSTLTIQRTQQEDSAVYLCASSLVAGSGEQYFGPGTRLTVT.

This chain joins TRBV2 and TRBJ1-2; TRBD1 aligns across 12 bases. Looked up from germline, CDR1 is SNHLY and CDR2 is FYNNEI. The length of the CDR3 is 14 residues. J gave up 8 bases and V 7 bases, and 8 bases lay outside the gene matches. Here the CDR3 reads CASTPGQGARGYTF. As DNA, the CDR3 is TGTGCCAGCACTCCGGGACAGGGGGCGCGAGGCTACACCTTC.

The chain couples TRBV5-1 to TRBJ1-2; D is possibly TRBD1 (6 bases). Germline CDR1 is SGHRS and CDR2 is YFSETQ. The CDR3 totals 14 residues. V dropped 3 bases and J dropped 3 bases, with 12 bases sitting between them. CDR3 DNA sequence: TGCGCCAGCAGCTCCACAGGGAGTTACTATGGCTACACCTTC. Its protein product is CASSSTGSYYGYTF.

This clone was observed a few times. This chain connects TRBV28 to TRBJ1-2; a weak D match, TRBD1 (6 bases). The CDR3 spans 15 residues. Trimming stripped 6 bases from V and 0 bases from J, with 14 bases between. Looked up from germline, CDR1 is MDHEN and CDR2 is SYDVKM. The CDR3 loop reads CASRLLRGANYGYTF. The CDR3, as DNA: TGTGCCAGCAGGCTTCTCAGGGGAGCTAACTATGGCTACACCTTC.

The rearrangement joins TRBV28 to TRBJ2-5; 8 bases line up with TRBD2. After removal of 6 bases from V and 10 bases from J, the junction contained 19 bases not matched to a gene. This CDR3 comprises 16 residues. Germline CDR1 MDHEN, CDR2 SYDVKM. The chain's CDR3 is CASRPPGTRTADDQYF. The CDR3 nucleotides are TGTGCCAGCAGGCCCCCCGGGACTAGAACCGCGGATGACCAGTACTTC.

This chain joins TRBV7-6 and TRBJ2-2, with 10 bases matching TRBD2. V trimming: 5 bases; J trimming: 4 bases; junction bases outside the gene matches: 19. The germline V gene encodes CDR1 SGHVS and CDR2 FNYEAQ. This CDR3 spans 20 amino acids. As DNA, the CDR3 is TGTGCCAGCAGCCCAAAACGACTAAGCGGGAGGGAAAGTGGCACCGGGGAGCTGTTTTTT. Protein sequence: CASSPKRLSGRESGTGELFF.

The rearrangement links TRBV3-1 (or the pseudogene TRBV3-2) to TRBJ1-2; TRBD1 agrees at 7 bases. Unmatched junction bases numbered 2, after V lost 2 bases and J lost 8 bases. Germline V gives CDR1 LGHDT, CDR2 YNNKEL (reference sequence). The CDR3 loop spans 12 amino acids. The chain's CDR3 is CASSQIGGGYTF. The DNA for the CDR3 is TGTGCCAGCAGCCAAATAGGGGGCGGCTACACCTTC.

The gene calls are TRBV6-5 and TRBJ1-5; 11 bases map to TRBD1. The CDR3 covers 15 residues. With 6 bases clipped from V and 9 bases from J, the junction kept 10 bases outside the gene matches. Germline assignment: CDR1 MNHEY and CDR2 SVGAGI. The CDR3 loop reads CASRRDRGSRGPQHF. CDR3 nucleotide sequence: TGTGCCAGCAGACGGGACAGGGGGTCCCGAGGGCCCCAGCATTTT.

The chain employs TRBV18 and TRBJ1-5; TRBD1 is a possible D gene (6 bases). Germline V gene lookup returns CDR1 KGHSH and CDR2 LQKENI. This CDR3 spans 14 amino acids. The V and J ends lost 3 bases and 3 bases respectively, with 9 bases between them. The CDR3 sequence: CASSPRTDNQPQHF. The CDR3 region has the DNA TGTGCCAGCTCACCCCGGACAGACAATCAGCCCCAGCATTTT.

This rearrangement joins TRBV4-3 to TRBJ2-1, with TRBD2 matching over 9 bases. Germline values: CDR1 LGHNA, CDR2 YSLEER. The CDR3 consists of 15 residues. Trimming cost V 0 bases and J 4 bases; bases outside gene matches: 1. The CDR3 here is CASSQDTSGYNEQFF. The CDR3 DNA is TGCGCCAGCAGCCAAGATACTAGCGGGTACAATGAGCAGTTCTTC.

This chain uses TRBV18 with TRBJ1-6, with D perhaps TRBD1 (6 bases). The V gene's germline CDR1 is KGHSH and CDR2 LQKENI. The V and J ends lost 3 bases and 7 bases respectively, with 10 bases between them. This CDR3 has 14 amino acids. The CDR3 sequence: CASSPEDSNSPLHF. The CDR3 region has the DNA TGTGCCAGCTCACCGGAGGACAGCAATTCACCCCTCCACTTT.

This chain links TRBV28 with TRBJ2-3; D is perhaps TRBD2 (6 bases). Looked up from germline, CDR1 is MDHEN and CDR2 is SYDVKM. CDR3 length equals 13 residues. V gave up 11 bases and J gave up 0 bases, with 12 bases separating them. The CDR3 reads CAGRSLSTDTQYF. The CDR3 nucleotides are TGTGCCGGGAGGAGCCTTAGCACAGATACGCAGTATTTT. Based on the CDR3 plus reference TRBV28 and TRBJ2-3, the full variable domain is DVKVTQSSRYLVKRTGEKVFLECVQDMDHENMFWYRQDPGLGLRLIYFSYDVKMKEKGDIPEGYSVSREKKERFSLILESASTNQTSMYLCAGRSLSTDTQYFGPGTRLTVL.

The rearrangement joins TRBV7-9 to TRBJ2-5, with D perhaps matching TRBD2 (5 bases). This CDR3 has 14 amino acids. V gave up 5 bases and J gave up 5 bases, with 15 bases separating them. Germline-derived CDR1 and CDR2 are SEHNR and FQNEAQ (reference sequence). The CDR3 DNA reads as TGTGCCAGCAGCAATACCACTAGGTCCGAGACCCAGTACTTC. Translating gives CASSNTTRSETQYF. Filled out from reference TRBV7-9 and TRBJ2-5, the complete variable domain reads DTGVSQNPRHKITKRGQNVTFRCDPISEHNRLYWYRQTLGQGPEFLTYFQNEAQLEKSRLLSDRFSAERPKGSFSTLEIQRTEQGDSAMYLCASSNTTRSETQYFGPGTRLLVL.